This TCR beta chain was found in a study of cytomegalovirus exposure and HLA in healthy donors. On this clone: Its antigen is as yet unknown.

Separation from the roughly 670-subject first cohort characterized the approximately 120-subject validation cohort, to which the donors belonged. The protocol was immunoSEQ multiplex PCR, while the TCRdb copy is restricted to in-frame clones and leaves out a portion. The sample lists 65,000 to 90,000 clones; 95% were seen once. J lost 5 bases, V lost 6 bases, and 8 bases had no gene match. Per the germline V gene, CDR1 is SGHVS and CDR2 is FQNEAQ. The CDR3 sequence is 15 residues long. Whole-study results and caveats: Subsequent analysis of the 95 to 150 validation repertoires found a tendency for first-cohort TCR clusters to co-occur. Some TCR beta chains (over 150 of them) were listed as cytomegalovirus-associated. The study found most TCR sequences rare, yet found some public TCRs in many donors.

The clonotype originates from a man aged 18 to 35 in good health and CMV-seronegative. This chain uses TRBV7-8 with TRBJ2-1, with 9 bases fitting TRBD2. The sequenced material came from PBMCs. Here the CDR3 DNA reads TGTGCCAGCAGTCAAGGACTAGCGCCTAACAATGAGCAGTTCTTC. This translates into CASSQGLAPNNEQFF.